The rows below give T cell receptor beta chains drawn from one sample of a study of cytomegalovirus exposure and HLA in healthy donors. Method: immunoSEQ multiplex PCR; TCRdb's copy keeps in-frame clones and lacks some. The sample carries 98,000 or so clones, 76% recorded once. Sample: PBMCs. These TCRs come from a man in his forties in good health and CMV-seronegative. Each CDR3 is given with its conserved first and last residue. Each record gives: D gene, V gene, clone size, J gene, CDR3 DNA, CDR3 protein. A D gene is named only where the DNA matches it firmly. Rows give clone size only sometimes, using once, few, many, or a class for an expanded clone.

d_call: -; v_call: TRBV7-8; clone_size: -; j_call: TRBJ2-1; cdr3_nt: TGTGCCAGCAGCTTAGGTTTAGCTGCCAATGAGCAGTTCTTC; cdr3_aa: CASSLGLAANEQFF
d_call: TRBD2; v_call: TRBV7-2; clone_size: -; j_call: TRBJ2-1; cdr3_nt: TGTGCCAGCAGCCTCATAGCGGGAAAACGAAATGAGCAGTTCTTC; cdr3_aa: CASSLIAGKRNEQFF
d_call: -; v_call: TRBV7-9; clone_size: -; j_call: TRBJ2-7; cdr3_nt: TGTGCCAGCAGCTTGGGCCAGGGTTCGGTATACGAGCAGTACTTC; cdr3_aa: CASSLGQGSVYEQYF
d_call: -; v_call: TRBV19; clone_size: few; j_call: TRBJ1-6; cdr3_nt: TGTGCCAGTAGTCGGCCTAGCTCCTATAATTCACCCCTCCACTTT; cdr3_aa: CASSRPSSYNSPLHF
d_call: TRBD1; v_call: TRBV18; clone_size: few; j_call: TRBJ1-5; cdr3_nt: TGTGCCAGCTCAAGATTGGACAGGGTTGGCAATCAGCCCCAGCATTTT; cdr3_aa: CASSRLDRVGNQPQHF
d_call: TRBD1; v_call: TRBV5-4; clone_size: -; j_call: TRBJ2-7; cdr3_nt: TGTGCCAGCAGCTACTCCGGGACAGGGGGCTACGAGCAGTACTTC; cdr3_aa: CASSYSGTGGYEQYF
d_call: TRBD1; v_call: TRBV11-3; clone_size: -; j_call: TRBJ1-1; cdr3_nt: TGTGCCAGCAGCTTACGACAGGGGAACACTGAAGCTTTCTTT; cdr3_aa: CASSLRQGNTEAFF
d_call: TRBD2; v_call: TRBV5-4; clone_size: -; j_call: TRBJ2-3; cdr3_nt: TGTGCCAGCAGCTTAAGTGTCGGGACTAGCGGAGGTACGCAGTATTTT; cdr3_aa: CASSLSVGTSGGTQYF
d_call: -; v_call: TRBV27; clone_size: -; j_call: TRBJ2-2; cdr3_nt: TGTGCCAGCAGTGCGGGCGGGGAGCTGTTTTTT; cdr3_aa: CASSAGGELFF
d_call: -; v_call: TRBV9; clone_size: -; j_call: TRBJ2-7; cdr3_nt: TGTGCCAGCAGCGTAGGCGTTGGCTACGAGCAGTACTTC; cdr3_aa: CASSVGVGYEQYF